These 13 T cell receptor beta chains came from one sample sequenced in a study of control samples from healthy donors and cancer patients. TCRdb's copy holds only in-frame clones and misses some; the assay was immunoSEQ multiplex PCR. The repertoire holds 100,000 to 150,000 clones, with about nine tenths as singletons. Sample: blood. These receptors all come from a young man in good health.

CDR3 amino acids: CAWSVRGTPEGTQYF. In nucleotides, the CDR3 is TGTGCCTGGAGTGTACGCGGGACACCCGAGGGGACCCAGTACTTC. The V and J genes are TRBV30 and TRBJ2-5, with D tentatively TRBD1 or TRBD2 (6 bases each). Trimming shortened V by 0 bases and J by 7 bases, and 18 bases separated the two germline ends. Germline V lookup: CDR1 GTSNPN, CDR2 SVGIG (reference sequence). The CDR3 runs to 15 residues.

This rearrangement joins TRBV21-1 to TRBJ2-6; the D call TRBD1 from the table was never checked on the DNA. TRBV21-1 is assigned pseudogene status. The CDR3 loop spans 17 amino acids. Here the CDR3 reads CASSKGGQGAGANVLTF. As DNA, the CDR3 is TGTGCCAGCAGCAAAGGGGGACAGGGGGCTGGGGCCAACGTCCTGACTTTC.

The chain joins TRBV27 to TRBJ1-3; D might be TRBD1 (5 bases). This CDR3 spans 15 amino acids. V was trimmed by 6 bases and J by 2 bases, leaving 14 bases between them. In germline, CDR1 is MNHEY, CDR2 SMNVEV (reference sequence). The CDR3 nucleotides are TGTGCCAGCAGCACCAGCGGGGCCGCTGGAAACACCATATATTTT. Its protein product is CASSTSGAAGNTIYF.

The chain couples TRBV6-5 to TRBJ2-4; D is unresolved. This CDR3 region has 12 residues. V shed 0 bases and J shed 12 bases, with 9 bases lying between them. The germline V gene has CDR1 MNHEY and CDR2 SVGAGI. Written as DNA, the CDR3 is TGTGCCAGCAGTTACTCTGGGAAGGATCAGTACTTC. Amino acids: CASSYSGKDQYF.

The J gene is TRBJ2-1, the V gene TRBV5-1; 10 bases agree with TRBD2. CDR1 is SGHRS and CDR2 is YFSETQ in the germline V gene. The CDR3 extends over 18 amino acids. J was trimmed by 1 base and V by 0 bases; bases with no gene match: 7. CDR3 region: CASSLALAGASSYNEQFF. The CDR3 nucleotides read TGCGCCAGCAGCTTGGCTCTAGCGGGGGCCTCGTCCTACAATGAGCAGTTCTTC.

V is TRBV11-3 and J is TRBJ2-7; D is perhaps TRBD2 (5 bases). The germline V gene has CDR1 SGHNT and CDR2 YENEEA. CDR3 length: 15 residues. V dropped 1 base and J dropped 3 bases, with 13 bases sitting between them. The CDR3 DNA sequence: TGTGCCAGCAGCTTAGGAGGCCCGGGGAGCTACGAGCAGTACGTC. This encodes CASSLGGPGSYEQYV.

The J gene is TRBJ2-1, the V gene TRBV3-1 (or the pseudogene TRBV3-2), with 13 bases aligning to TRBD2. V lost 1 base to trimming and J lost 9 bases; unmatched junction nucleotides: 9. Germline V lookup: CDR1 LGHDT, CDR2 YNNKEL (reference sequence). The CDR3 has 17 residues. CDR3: CASSQGVWTSGGGEQFF. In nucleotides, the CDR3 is TGTGCCAGCAGCCAAGGGGTTTGGACTAGCGGGGGCGGTGAGCAGTTCTTC.

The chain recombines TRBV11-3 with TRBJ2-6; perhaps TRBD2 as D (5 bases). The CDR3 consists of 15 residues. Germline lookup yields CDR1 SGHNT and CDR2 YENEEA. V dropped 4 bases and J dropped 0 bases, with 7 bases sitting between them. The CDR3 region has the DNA TGTGCCAGCAGCTCAGGAGGCTCTGGGGCCAACGTCCTGACTTTC. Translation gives CASSSGGSGANVLTF.

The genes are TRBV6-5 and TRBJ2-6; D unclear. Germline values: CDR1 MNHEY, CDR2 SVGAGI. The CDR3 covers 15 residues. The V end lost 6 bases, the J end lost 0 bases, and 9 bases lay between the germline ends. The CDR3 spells CASRPYISGANVLTF. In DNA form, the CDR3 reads TGTGCCAGCAGGCCTTATATCTCTGGGGCCAACGTCCTGACTTTC.

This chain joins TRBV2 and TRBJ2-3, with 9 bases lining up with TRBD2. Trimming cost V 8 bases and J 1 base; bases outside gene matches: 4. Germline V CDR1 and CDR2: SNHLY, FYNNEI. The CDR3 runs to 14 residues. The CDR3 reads CASYSGSGTDTQYF. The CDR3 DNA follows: TGTGCCAGCTATAGCGGGAGCGGCACAGATACGCAGTATTTT.

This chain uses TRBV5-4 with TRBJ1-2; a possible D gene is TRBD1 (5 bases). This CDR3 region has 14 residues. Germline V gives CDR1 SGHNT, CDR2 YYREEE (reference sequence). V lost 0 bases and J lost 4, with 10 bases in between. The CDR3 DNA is TGTGCCAGCAGCTTGGCCGTGGGACCCTATGGCTACACCTTC. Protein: CASSLAVGPYGYTF.

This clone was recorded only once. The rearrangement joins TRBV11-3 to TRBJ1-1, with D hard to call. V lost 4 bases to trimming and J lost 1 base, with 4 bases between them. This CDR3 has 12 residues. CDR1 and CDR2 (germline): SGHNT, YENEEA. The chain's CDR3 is CASSSKNTEAFF. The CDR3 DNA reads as TGTGCCAGCAGCTCCAAGAACACTGAAGCTTTCTTT.

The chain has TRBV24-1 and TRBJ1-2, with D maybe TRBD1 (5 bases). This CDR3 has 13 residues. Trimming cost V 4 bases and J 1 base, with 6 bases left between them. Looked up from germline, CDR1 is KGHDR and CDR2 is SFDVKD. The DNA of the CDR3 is TGTGCCACCAGTGAGACAGATAACTATGGCTACACCTTC. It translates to CATSETDNYGYTF.